This is a list of T cell receptor beta chains from one sample in a study of blood T cell repertoires in COVID-19. Here immunoSEQ multiplex PCR was the method, and the copy in TCRdb shows in-frame clones only, minus some. The sample lists around 220,000 clones, approximately 81% seen once, with around 20% in the top ten. Material for sequencing was peripheral blood. These receptors all come from a man aged 25 to 40 with active or convalescent COVID-19. Both conserved end residues are trimmed from each CDR3. D genes are given only for firm matches.

V gene: TRBV19
D gene: TRBD2
CDR3 protein: ASSPIGPGLAYYEQY

V gene: TRBV5-3
D gene: TRBD1
CDR3 protein: RQGRGYGYT

V gene: TRBV7-6
D gene: TRBD2
CDR3 protein: ASSPSGASSYNEQF

V gene: TRBV2
D gene: NA
CDR3 protein: ASSEVQGNQPQH

V gene: TRBV2
D gene: NA
CDR3 protein: ASSEDRVRPQH

V gene: TRBV7-2
D gene: NA
CDR3 protein: ASSYRLAGELF

V gene: TRBV19
D gene: NA
CDR3 protein: ASSLTGYVSTDTQY

V gene: TRBV2
D gene: NA
CDR3 protein: ASSEGTRGEKLF

V gene: TRBV3-1/TRBV3-2
D gene: NA
CDR3 protein: ASSHAWGGPDEQY

V gene: TRBV4-1
D gene: TRBD2
CDR3 protein: ASSAQLRTSKGEQY

V gene: TRBV19
D gene: TRBD1
CDR3 protein: ASSPGQAIDTQY